A single sample is the source of the 12 T cell receptor beta chains below, sequenced in a study of spatial heterogeneity in lung cancer. Broader study findings: Expanded alpha and beta TCR counts within tumors tracked tumor mutation counts.

The antigens these receptors bind are not known. Each CDR3 protein gets one entry after TCRdb re-called the 5' RACE reads with MiXCR. The sample has 10,000 or so distinct CDR3 sequences; under 8.5% are singletons. Time point of the sample: sample taken at primary tumor resection. Source: lung tumor tissue, taken at surgery. The receptors originated from a male donor with early-stage non-small cell lung cancer.

This clonotype was detected ten times or more. The rearrangement uses TRBV28 and TRBJ2-5; D tentatively fits TRBD1 or TRBD2 (6 bases each). CDR1 is MDHEN, CDR2 SYDVKM, per germline. CDR3 length equals 16 residues. The ends were cut back, 2 bases at V and 5 bases at J, with 18 bases in the middle. CDR3 nucleotide sequence: TGTGCCAGCAGTTTACTTCAAGGGGGAGGAGGCGAGACCCAGTACTTC. Amino acid sequence: CASSLLQGGGGETQYF.

This clonotype showed up many times. The chain links TRBV7-8 to TRBJ2-2; D unclear. V gave up 0 bases and J gave up 6 bases, with 11 bases separating them. CDR1 is SGHVS, CDR2 FQNEAQ, per germline. The CDR3 loop spans 15 amino acids. For the CDR3, the DNA is TGTGCCAGCAGCTTAGCACAGTTTAGTTCCGGGGAGCTGTTTTTT. Protein product: CASSLAQFSSGELFF.

This clonotype came up many times. The chain links TRBV20-1 to TRBJ2-7; tentative D call: TRBD2 (5 bases). CDR3 length equals 13 residues. The germline gives CDR1 DFQATT, CDR2 SNEGSKA (reference sequence). V lost 1 base, J lost 5 bases, and 12 bases lay in between. This chain's CDR3 is CSARVAGKNEQYF. The CDR3 DNA follows: TGCAGTGCTAGAGTTGCGGGTAAGAACGAGCAGTACTTC.

This clonotype was seen repeatedly, ten times or more. The chain joins TRBV5-1 to TRBJ1-5; D not resolved. Germline CDR1 SGHRS, CDR2 YFSETQ. This CDR3 is 15 amino acids long. Trimming shortened V by 0 bases and J by 2 bases, and 9 bases separated the two germline ends. CDR3 nucleotides: TGCGCCAGCAGCTTGGGACCGGGTGGCAATCAGCCCCAGCATTTT. Its translation is CASSLGPGGNQPQHF.

Only a few counts were recorded for this clonotype. This chain joins TRBV10-3 and TRBJ2-3; perhaps TRBD2 as D (6 bases). The germline V gene has CDR1 ENHRY and CDR2 SYGVKD. V gave up 3 bases and J gave up 1 base, with 23 bases separating them. The CDR3 contains 19 residues. CDR3 sequence: CAISDKGREVAARTDTQYF. The DNA of the CDR3 is TGTGCCATCAGTGATAAGGGCAGGGAGGTAGCGGCCCGCACAGATACGCAGTATTTT.

This clonotype counts as large. The V and J genes are TRBV20-1 and TRBJ2-7; 9 nucleotides match TRBD2. Germline CDR1 DFQATT, CDR2 SNEGSKA (reference sequence). The J segment lost 3 bases and the V segment lost 6 bases, leaving 12 bases of the junction unmatched. The CDR3 consists of 15 residues. The CDR3 sequence is CSAFPPGLAHYEQYF. CDR3 coding DNA: TGCAGTGCATTCCCCCCGGGACTAGCCCACTACGAGCAGTACTTC.

This clonotype is categorized as medium-sized (0.01 to 0.1%). The V and J genes are TRBV7-3 and TRBJ2-3; TRBD2 matches 9 bases. V was clipped by 0 bases and J by 6 bases; unmatched bases: 4. Germline CDR1 is SGHTA and CDR2 is FQGTGA. This CDR3 contains 15 residues. CDR3 in DNA: TGTGCCAGCAGCTTAACTAGCGGGGGTGGTGATACGCAGTATTTT. It codes for CASSLTSGGGDTQYF.

The chain combines TRBV3-1 with TRBJ2-7; D perhaps matches TRBD1 (5 bases). V dropped 1 base and J dropped 6 bases, with 13 bases sitting between them. The CDR3 sequence is 14 residues long. CDR1 and CDR2 (germline): LGHDT, YNNKEL (reference sequence). The CDR3 sequence is CASSQAPQGSEQYF. CDR3 in DNA: TGTGCCAGCAGCCAAGCGCCGCAGGGCAGCGAGCAGTACTTC.

This clonotype showed up many times. The J gene is TRBJ2-1, the V gene TRBV9; 9 nucleotides align to TRBD1. With V trimmed by 4 bases and J by 3 bases, 5 bases remained unmatched. This CDR3 spans 15 amino acids. CDR1 SGDLS and CDR2 YYNGEE come from the germline V gene. CDR3 residues: CASSTGQGFYNEQFF. DNA of the CDR3: TGTGCCAGCAGCACGGGACAGGGATTCTACAATGAGCAGTTCTTC.

The chain combines TRBV20-1 with TRBJ2-7; perhaps TRBD2 as D (6 bases). Trimming shortened V by 8 bases and J by 6 bases, and 17 bases separated the two germline ends. Germline assignment: CDR1 DFQATT and CDR2 SNEGSKA (reference sequence). The CDR3 has 12 amino acids. CDR3 nucleotide sequence: TGCAGTACCACCCTGAGGGAGGCCGAGCAGTACTTC. Translation gives CSTTLREAEQYF.

This clonotype was counted ten times or more. The chain links TRBV7-3 to TRBJ1-1, with D maybe TRBD1 (5 bases). CDR3 size: 14 residues. Germline CDR1 reads SGHTA; CDR2 reads FQGTGA. V gave up 5 bases and J gave up 0 bases, with 10 bases separating them. CDR3 sequence (DNA): TGTGCCAGCAGCCGGGGCGGTATGAACACTGAAGCTTTCTTT. Its translation: CASSRGGMNTEAFF. Full variable domain (outside the CDR3, taken from reference TRBV7-3 and TRBJ1-1): GAGVSQTPSNKVTEKGKYVELRCDPISGHTALYWYRQSLGQGPEFLIYFQGTGAADDSGLPNDRFFAVRPEGSVSTLKIQRTERGDSAVYLCASSRGGMNTEAFFGQGTRLTVV.

This clonotype was counted only a few times. This chain uses TRBV28 with TRBJ2-6; D is ambiguous. From germline, CDR1 is MDHEN and CDR2 SYDVKM. Between the trimmed V and J ends, which lost 8 bases and 2 bases, there was a span of 13 bases. This CDR3 has 15 residues. The CDR3 here is CASRPSTPGANVLTF. The DNA of the CDR3 is TGTGCCAGCCGACCGTCTACCCCTGGGGCCAACGTCCTGACTTTC.